This T cell receptor beta chain originates from a study of cytomegalovirus exposure and HLA in healthy donors. This PCR relied on a set of 60 Vbeta primers and 13 Jbeta primers. The repertoire was sequenced with immunoSEQ multiplex PCR; TCRdb's copy has only in-frame clones and lacks some. The sample lists 120,000 or so clones, more than 80% occurring once. It was healthy bone marrow donors who served as donors. This clone was seen only a few times. The CDR3 is 14 amino acids. CDR1 MNHNY and CDR2 SVGAGI come from the germline V gene (reference sequence). V lost 0 bases, J lost 9 bases, and 5 bases stayed unmatched.

This chain joins TRBV6-6 and TRBJ2-1, with 7 bases identical to TRBD2. Source material: PBMCs. The receptor comes from a man aged 30-40 years in good health and CMV-seropositive. This CDR3 is CASSYSIGEGEQFF. In DNA form, the CDR3 reads TGTGCCAGCAGTTACTCGATAGGGGAGGGTGAGCAGTTCTTC.